Following are 16 T cell receptor beta chains from one sample sequenced in a study of Graves' ophthalmopathy and Graves' hyperthyroidism. For repertoire sequencing, the TCR beta CDR3 regions were amplified from RNA transcripts. An opening RT-PCR round employed HTBI primers and preceded a second-round multiplex PCR. TCRdb fed the multiplex PCR reads into MiXCR, producing one record per CDR3 protein. The sample includes hundreds of thousands of distinct CDR3 sequences, roughly 41% of them seen just once. Sequenced sample: peripheral blood. These receptors were taken from an adult man with Graves' ophthalmopathy.

About this clonotype: A junction boundary mismatches the germline segment, possibly from a read error. Here the CDR3 reads CASTRDSPLF. CDR3 DNA: TGTGCCAGCACCAGGGACAGCCCACTCTTC. The chain uses TRBV7-2 and TRBJ1-2, with TRBD1 matching over 7 bases. The germline V gene encodes CDR1 SGHTA and CDR2 FQGNSA. The length of the CDR3 is 10 residues.

The chain has TRBV24-1 and TRBJ1-2, with D possibly matching TRBD1 (5 bases). The CDR3 length is 15 residues. In germline, CDR1 is KGHDR, CDR2 SFDVKD. V gave up 7 bases and J gave up 4 bases, with 18 bases separating them. Here the CDR3 DNA reads TGTGCCACCAGCGTTGGAATCAGGGTTGGCTATGGCTACACCTTC. Protein sequence: CATSVGIRVGYGYTF.

The rearrangement uses TRBV11-2 and TRBJ2-5, with 7 positions matching TRBD2. The V gene end was trimmed by 5 bases and the J gene end by 5 bases; junction bases not matched to a gene: 8. This CDR3 spans 14 amino acids. Germline V CDR1 and CDR2: SGHAT, FQNNGV. CDR3 residues: CASSPQTSRETQYF. As DNA, the CDR3 is TGTGCCAGCAGCCCTCAGACTAGCAGGGAGACCCAGTACTTC.

This clonotype was counted only a few times. This rearrangement joins TRBV5-1 to TRBJ2-2, with 8 bases that match TRBD1. CDR3 size: 14 residues. Germline trimming cut 7 bases from V and 6 bases from J; bases unmatched to any gene: 8. Germline CDR1 is SGHRS and CDR2 is YFSETQ. CDR3 coding DNA: TGCGCCAGCGGGCAGGGGGCGCCCGCCGGGGAGCTGTTTTTT. This codes for CASGQGAPAGELFF.

This clonotype was recorded many times. This chain joins TRBV11-3 and TRBJ1-6; 10 nucleotides align to TRBD1. The CDR3 runs 16 residues. Trimming at V came to 0 bases and at J to 9 bases, leaving 5 bases not matched to a gene. CDR1 and CDR2 from the germline V gene are SGHNT and YENEEA. The CDR3 protein is CASSLDGGQGTSPLHF. DNA of the CDR3: TGTGCCAGCAGCTTAGATGGGGGACAGGGGACTTCACCCCTCCACTTT.

This chain connects TRBV10-3 to TRBJ1-5; D is uncertain. There are 15 residues in the CDR3. CDR1 ENHRY and CDR2 SYGVKD come from the germline V gene. The V and J ends lost 4 bases and 0 bases respectively, with 10 bases between them. CDR3 region: CAISVGTDSNQPQHF. The CDR3 coding sequence is TGTGCCATCAGTGTTGGAACGGATAGCAATCAGCCCCAGCATTTT.

This clonotype was recorded many times. This chain links TRBV7-6 with TRBJ1-2; perhaps TRBD1 as D (5 bases). Germline V gene sequence: CDR1 SGHVS, CDR2 FNYEAQ. The CDR3 spans 13 residues. Deletions cut 5 bases from V and 8 bases from J, with 15 bases between. This CDR3 is CASSLDRGEGYTF. DNA for the CDR3: TGTGCCAGCAGCCTTGACAGAGGCGAAGGCTACACCTTC. Complete variable domain (other parts from reference TRBV7-6 and TRBJ1-2): GAGVSQSPRYKVTKRGQDVALRCDPISGHVSLYWYRQALGQGPEFLTYFNYEAQQDKSGLPNDRFSAERPEGSISTLTIQRTEQRDSAMYRCASSLDRGEGYTFGSGTRLTVV.

The CDR3 protein is CASSPTGFSGELFF. CDR3 in DNA: TGTGCCAGCAGCCCAACAGGTTTTTCAGGGGAGCTGTTTTTT. J is TRBJ2-2 and V is TRBV7-8; possible D gene TRBD1, 5 bases. This CDR3 contains 14 residues. V was pared by 5 bases and J by 8 bases, with 15 bases between. Germline CDR1 SGHVS, CDR2 FQNEAQ.

This clonotype was counted at least ten times. The gene calls are TRBV25-1 and TRBJ1-1; 9 nucleotides align to TRBD1. CDR3 length: 11 residues. Trimming at V came to 9 bases and at J to 5 bases, leaving 1 base not matched to a gene. CDR1 is MGHDK, CDR2 SYGVNS, per germline. The CDR3 DNA reads TGTGCCAGTGACAGGGGGACTGAAGCTTTCTTT. As protein: CASDRGTEAFF.

This sequence joins TRBV10-3 and TRBJ2-5; no definite D call. The CDR3 runs 15 residues. The V gene lost 2 bases and the J gene lost 4 bases, with 14 bases spanning the gap. Germline CDR1 is ENHRY and CDR2 is SYGVKD. The CDR3 DNA sequence: TGTGCCATCAGTGAGATCCAGGACCCTTTAGAGACCCAGTACTTC. This gives the protein CAISEIQDPLETQYF.

This clonotype was recorded at least ten times. This rearrangement joins TRBV2 to TRBJ2-7; 11 bases are shared with TRBD2. CDR1 is SNHLY, CDR2 FYNNEI, per germline. J gave up 7 bases and V 4 bases, and 9 bases lay outside the gene matches. CDR3 length: 15 amino acids. The chain's CDR3 is CASSGRLAGSGEQYF. As DNA, the CDR3 is TGTGCCAGCAGTGGCCGACTAGCGGGGTCCGGGGAGCAGTACTTC.

The sample holds many counts of this clonotype. The chain recombines TRBV6-1 with TRBJ1-6; D remains ambiguous. From germline, CDR1 is MNHNS and CDR2 SASEGT. V was shortened by 0 bases and J by 6 bases, with 6 bases between the two germline ends. This CDR3 has 14 residues. CDR3 DNA: TGTGCCAGCAGTGAAGCAGATCGTAATTCACCCCTCCACTTT. It yields the protein CASSEADRNSPLHF.

This clonotype was seen at least ten times. The chain combines TRBV10-3 with TRBJ1-6, with D possibly being TRBD1 (6 bases). Germline V lookup: CDR1 ENHRY, CDR2 SYGVKD. V was shortened by 8 bases and J by 5 bases, with 13 bases between the two germline ends. The CDR3 has 14 amino acids. For the CDR3, the DNA is TGTGCCATCGGTCGGGCAGGGGATAATTCACCCCTCCACTTT. Its protein is CAIGRAGDNSPLHF.

The chain employs TRBV11-2 and TRBJ1-4; 7 bases are shared with TRBD1. Germline V gene sequence: CDR1 SGHAT, CDR2 FQNNGV. The CDR3 spans 15 residues. Trimming at V came to 6 bases and at J to 4 bases, leaving 8 bases not matched to a gene. This CDR3 reads CASSREGTVNEKLFF. In nucleotides, the CDR3 is TGTGCCAGCAGTCGGGAAGGGACAGTTAATGAAAAACTGTTTTTT. The full variable domain, in which reference TRBV11-2 and TRBJ1-4 provide the parts outside the CDR3, is EAGVAQSPRYKIIEKRQSVAFWCNPISGHATLYWYQQILGQGPKLLIQFQNNGVVDDSQLPKDRFSAERLKGVDSTLKIQPAKLEDSAVYLCASSREGTVNEKLFFGSGTQLSVL.

On this clonotype itself: A read error may account for a junction end that differs from germline. The rearrangement joins TRBV7-3 to TRBJ2-2, with D possibly being TRBD2 (5 bases). The germline CDR1 and CDR2 sequences are SGHTA and FQGTGA. The CDR3 runs to 14 residues. The CDR3 here is CASSQAFGSGELFF. CDR3 bases: TGCGCCAGCAGCCAAGCTTTTGGGAGCGGGGAGCTGTTTTTT.

The table lists this clonotype with many counts. The V call is TRBV19, the J call TRBJ1-5, with D possibly being TRBD1 (5 bases). Germline V gene data show CDR1 as LNHDA and CDR2 as SQIVND (reference sequence). Trimming shortened V by 1 base and J by 2 bases, and 9 bases separated the two germline ends. The CDR3 runs 15 residues. Here the CDR3 DNA reads TGTGCCAGTAGTATAGCCAGGGATCGCAATCAGCCCCAGCATTTT. Its translation is CASSIARDRNQPQHF.